This TCR beta chain stems from a study of blood T cell repertoires in COVID-19. Across the whole study: From the United States, Italy and Spain came samples of acute and convalescent COVID-19. PBMCs, B-cell-depleted T cells, or T cells were the source of the cDNA or gDNA that made up the material.

Original methodology: Amplification from reference gene primers served as the basis for estimated nucleated cell counts. Profiling relied on immunoSEQ multiplex PCR, and the TCRdb table lists in-frame clones only, not all of them. V, J and clone size are taken as reported in that table, and D and trimming were inferred from the DNA itself. The sample has about 200,000 clones; 70% to 85% are singletons. V was clipped by 3 bases and J by 5 bases; unmatched bases: 11. The germline gives CDR1 SGHRS, CDR2 YFSETQ. The CDR3 loop spans 16 amino acids. The chain employs TRBV5-1 and TRBJ2-1; 7 positions agree with TRBD2. This sequence originates from a human donor in a cohort sampled during active COVID-19. The sequenced material came from peripheral blood. The CDR3 protein is CASSSPGLAANNEQFF. CDR3 in DNA: TGCGCCAGCAGCTCACCCGGCCTAGCGGCCAACAATGAGCAGTTCTTC.